The 24 T cell receptor beta chains below were found in one sample sequenced in a study of blood T cell repertoires in COVID-19. The table came from immunoSEQ multiplex PCR; TCRdb's copy has only in-frame clones and leaves some out. The top ten hold approximately 3% of the sample, which has more than 150,000 clones, roughly 78% seen once. Material: peripheral blood. These receptors were obtained from a woman older than 75 with active or convalescent COVID-19.

J is TRBJ2-2 and V is TRBV18, with a possible D match to TRBD1 (6 bases). Germline CDR1 and CDR2: KGHSH and LQKENI. The V and J ends lost 5 bases and 4 bases respectively, with 14 bases between them. CDR3 size: 15 residues. The CDR3 is CASSYSGQPTGELFF. The DNA for the CDR3 is TGTGCCAGCTCATACTCGGGACAACCCACCGGGGAGCTGTTTTTT.

The chain is built from TRBV6-5 and TRBJ2-7; perhaps TRBD1 as D (5 bases). The CDR3 loop spans 14 amino acids. Trimming stripped 6 bases from V and 3 bases from J, with 15 bases between. Germline V gene sequence: CDR1 MNHEY, CDR2 SVGAGI. The chain's CDR3 is CASSPYGAIYEQYF. CDR3 DNA sequence: TGTGCCAGCAGCCCCTATGGGGCAATCTACGAGCAGTACTTC.

The chain couples TRBV7-8 to TRBJ1-6; weak D call: TRBD1 (6 bases). CDR3 length: 14 amino acids. Per germline, CDR1 SGHVS and CDR2 FQNEAQ. The V and J ends lost 5 bases and 6 bases respectively, with 11 bases between them. The CDR3 DNA reads as TGTGCCAGCAGCAAGGACAGAAGTAATTCACCCCTCCACTTT. This translates into CASSKDRSNSPLHF.

The chain has TRBV5-1 and TRBJ1-4; D is uncertain. Germline CDR1 and CDR2: SGHRS and YFSETQ. V lost 1 base and J 4 bases, leaving 5 bases between the germline ends. The CDR3 contains 13 residues. CDR3 DNA sequence: TGCGCCAGCAGCTTGTTCCTTAATGAAAAACTGTTTTTT. As protein: CASSLFLNEKLFF. The variable domain in full, with the rest retrieved from reference TRBV5-1 and TRBJ1-4, is KAGVTQTPRYLIKTRGQQVTLSCSPISGHRSVSWYQQTPGQGLQFLFEYFSETQRNKGNFPGRFSGRQFSNSRSEMNVSTLELGDSALYLCASSLFLNEKLFFGSGTQLSVL.

There are a few counts of this clone. The genes are TRBV25-1 and TRBJ2-1; 10 bases map to TRBD1. The germline V gene encodes CDR1 MGHDK and CDR2 SYGVNS. J was trimmed by 6 bases and V by 1 base; bases with no gene match: 6. This CDR3 has 16 amino acids. The CDR3 region has the DNA TGTGCCAGCAGTGAATCCACCGGGACAGGGGTCAATGAGCAGTTCTTC. Protein sequence: CASSESTGTGVNEQFF.

This clone was observed a few times. The V call is TRBV18, the J call TRBJ2-2; tentatively, D is TRBD1 (6 bases). The CDR3 is 13 amino acids. The germline V gene encodes CDR1 KGHSH and CDR2 LQKENI. V lost 4 bases and J 6 bases, leaving 9 bases between the germline ends. CDR3 DNA sequence: TGTGCCAGCTCACAAGACAGGTCCGGGGAGCTGTTTTTT. It yields the protein CASSQDRSGELFF.

The chain carries TRBV30 and TRBJ1-6; 7 bases line up with TRBD1. The junction had 5 bases not matched to a gene; V was cut back by 2 bases and J by 10 bases. The CDR3 extends over 13 amino acids. In germline, CDR1 is GTSNPN, CDR2 SVGIG (reference sequence). The CDR3 DNA reads TGTGCCTGGAGTCTACAGGGGATATCACCCCTCCACTTT. It encodes CAWSLQGISPLHF.

This chain connects TRBV9 to TRBJ2-1; D unresolved. The CDR3 covers 13 residues. Trimming took 8 bases from V and 0 from J, leaving 9 bases between them. Per germline, CDR1 SGDLS and CDR2 YYNGEE. The CDR3 DNA sequence: TGTGCCAGTAGTAGTGGCTCCTACAATGAGCAGTTCTTC. This sequence encodes CASSSGSYNEQFF.

This clone was seen a single time. The genes are TRBV28 and TRBJ1-2; D remains unclear. This CDR3 comprises 12 residues. V gave up 3 bases and J gave up 4 bases, with 6 bases separating them. Germline V gene data show CDR1 as MDHEN and CDR2 as SYDVKM. The CDR3 DNA follows: TGTGCCAGCAGTTTGTCCCGCTATGGCTACACCTTC. Its translation: CASSLSRYGYTF.

The chain recombines TRBV7-2 with TRBJ2-7; TRBD1 matches at 9 bases. Germline V lookup: CDR1 SGHTA, CDR2 FQGNSA. CDR3 size: 13 residues. Trimming at V came to 8 bases and at J to 4 bases, leaving 6 bases not matched to a gene. For the CDR3, the DNA is TGTGCCAGCCGGGACAGGGATTTTTACGAGCAGTACTTC. Translating gives CASRDRDFYEQYF.

This rearrangement joins TRBV27 to TRBJ1-2; 7 nucleotides agree with TRBD1. The CDR3 has 14 residues. CDR1 is MNHEY, CDR2 SMNVEV, per germline (reference sequence). The V segment lost 0 bases and the J segment 3 bases; nucleotides outside the gene matches: 1. The CDR3 nucleotides are TGTGCCAGCAGTTTATCACAGGGGTACTATGGCTACACCTTC. This translates into CASSLSQGYYGYTF.

The chain joins TRBV28 to TRBJ2-1; 10 nucleotides agree with TRBD2. This CDR3 region has 15 residues. Germline CDR1 is MDHEN and CDR2 is SYDVKM. V was pared by 2 bases and J by 10 bases, with 8 bases of the junction left unmatched. The CDR3 is CASSLVSSGGVEQFF. The CDR3 DNA is TGTGCCAGCAGTTTAGTGTCCAGCGGGGGGGTAGAGCAGTTCTTC.

The CDR3 nucleotides are TGTGCCAGTACCCAACTCGCCGGGACTGACAACACCGGGGAGCTGTTTTTT. The encoded protein is CASTQLAGTDNTGELFF. The chain carries TRBV19 and TRBJ2-2; D is possibly TRBD2 (6 bases). The CDR3 length is 17 residues. The germline V gene encodes CDR1 LNHDA and CDR2 SQIVND (reference sequence). Between the trimmed V and J ends, which lost 7 bases and 2 bases, there was a span of 20 bases.

The table lists this clone with a count of one. The V gene is TRBV19, the J gene TRBJ1-5; the D gene is possibly TRBD1 (6 bases). CDR1 is LNHDA and CDR2 is SQIVND in the germline V gene (reference sequence). There are 13 residues in the CDR3. The V gene lost 10 bases and the J gene lost 5 bases, with 15 bases spanning the gap. CDR3 bases: TGTGCCATATCAGACAGGCCATATCAGCCCCAGCATTTT. It yields the protein CAISDRPYQPQHF.

This chain links TRBV5-1 with TRBJ2-1; 10 nucleotides align to TRBD2. V dropped 4 bases and J dropped 5; count of bases not matched to a gene: 9. Germline V lookup: CDR1 SGHRS, CDR2 YFSETQ. The CDR3 contains 16 residues. The CDR3 sequence: CASSPIAGGIDNEQFF. In nucleotides, the CDR3 is TGCGCCAGCAGCCCAATAGCGGGGGGTATCGACAATGAGCAGTTCTTC. Based on the CDR3 plus reference TRBV5-1 and TRBJ2-1, the full variable domain is KAGVTQTPRYLIKTRGQQVTLSCSPISGHRSVSWYQQTPGQGLQFLFEYFSETQRNKGNFPGRFSGRQFSNSRSEMNVSTLELGDSALYLCASSPIAGGIDNEQFFGPGTRLTVL.

The chain has TRBV6-2 or TRBV6-3 and TRBJ2-2, with D perhaps matching TRBD2 (6 bases). V was shortened by 2 bases and J by 3 bases, with 22 bases between the two germline ends. The CDR3 spans 19 residues. The germline CDR1 and CDR2 sequences are MNHEY and SVGEGT. The CDR3, as DNA: TGTGCCAGCAGTTACCGTCAATTGACCAATAGCGGATACACCGGGGAGCTGTTTTTT. This codes for CASSYRQLTNSGYTGELFF.

CDR3 DNA: TGTGCCAGCAGTGATCTTCTCGGGGGGGGTAGGCCCCAGCATTTT. As protein: CASSDLLGGGRPQHF. This sequence joins TRBV2 and TRBJ1-5; a weak D match, TRBD1 (5 bases). CDR1 is SNHLY and CDR2 is FYNNEI in the germline V gene. V lost 3 bases, J lost 9 bases, and 18 bases lay in between. The CDR3 contains 15 residues.

This CDR3 is CASSQTSGGWSNTQYF. The CDR3 nucleotides are TGTGCCAGCAGCCAGACTAGCGGAGGGTGGTCGAATACGCAGTATTTT. The chain employs TRBV14 and TRBJ2-3; TRBD2 matches at 9 bases. J gave up 7 bases and V 3 bases, and 11 bases lay outside the gene matches. The length of the CDR3 is 16 residues. Germline V gene lookup returns CDR1 SGHDN and CDR2 FVKESK. The complete variable domain, with remaining parts taken from reference TRBV14 and TRBJ2-3, reads EAGVTQFPSHSVIEKGQTVTLRCDPISGHDNLYWYRRVMGKEIKFLLHFVKESKQDESGMPNNRFLAERTGGTYSTLKVQPAELEDSGVYFCASSQTSGGWSNTQYFGPGTRLTVL.

On this clone: Within the sample, other DNA sequences also encode this same CDR3. V gene TRBV5-1 combines with J gene TRBJ2-6, with unresolved D. The CDR3 is 15 amino acids. Deletions cut 0 bases from V and 0 bases from J, with 4 bases between. CDR1 SGHRS and CDR2 YFSETQ come from the germline V gene. In nucleotides, the CDR3 is TGCGCCAGCAGCTTGGACAGCTCTGGGGCCAACGTCCTGACTTTC. Translating it yields CASSLDSSGANVLTF.

This chain links TRBV5-1 with TRBJ2-7; 11 bases align to TRBD2. The CDR3 covers 15 residues. CDR1 is SGHRS, CDR2 YFSETQ, per germline. Trimming at V came to 3 bases and at J to 3 bases, leaving 5 bases not matched to a gene. CDR3 amino acids: CASSYGSGGDYEQYF. The CDR3 nucleotides read TGCGCCAGCAGCTATGGTAGCGGGGGGGACTACGAGCAGTACTTC. Supplemented by reference TRBV5-1 and TRBJ2-7, the full variable domain reads KAGVTQTPRYLIKTRGQQVTLSCSPISGHRSVSWYQQTPGQGLQFLFEYFSETQRNKGNFPGRFSGRQFSNSRSEMNVSTLELGDSALYLCASSYGSGGDYEQYFGPGTRLTVT.

Only a few counts were recorded for this clone. This chain uses TRBV5-1 with TRBJ1-2, with 10 bases fitting TRBD1. The ends lost 3 bases at V and 7 bases at J; junction bases unmatched: 6. Looked up from germline, CDR1 is SGHRS and CDR2 is YFSETQ. The CDR3 covers 14 residues. The CDR3 DNA reads TGCGCCAGCAGCTCGGGACAGGGGCGGAGTGGCTACACCTTC. Protein: CASSSGQGRSGYTF.

The chain recombines TRBV7-9 with TRBJ2-1, with 9 positions matching TRBD2. Germline-derived CDR1 and CDR2 are SEHNR and FQNEAQ (reference sequence). This CDR3 is built from 13 residues. J was trimmed by 12 bases and V by 6 bases; bases with no gene match: 9. CDR3 bases: TGTGCCAGCAGGATCTCTAGCGGGGCCACGCAGTTCTTC. Translated: CASRISSGATQFF.

The rearrangement joins TRBV2 to TRBJ2-3; the D is unclear. The CDR3 loop spans 14 amino acids. The germline CDR1 and CDR2 sequences are SNHLY and FYNNEI. The V end was cut by 2 bases, the J end by 0 bases, with 6 bases between. The DNA of the CDR3 is TGTGCCAGCAGTGAAAGCTGGAGCACAGATACGCAGTATTTT. This sequence encodes CASSESWSTDTQYF.

The chain couples TRBV11-2 to TRBJ2-3; 7 bases map to TRBD2. V gave up 6 bases and J gave up 2 bases; unmatched junction bases: 5. The CDR3 contains 14 residues. Per germline, CDR1 SGHAT and CDR2 FQNNGV. In DNA form, the CDR3 reads TGTGCCAGCAGGTCGGGACTACACACAGATACGCAGTATTTT. The encoded protein is CASRSGLHTDTQYF.